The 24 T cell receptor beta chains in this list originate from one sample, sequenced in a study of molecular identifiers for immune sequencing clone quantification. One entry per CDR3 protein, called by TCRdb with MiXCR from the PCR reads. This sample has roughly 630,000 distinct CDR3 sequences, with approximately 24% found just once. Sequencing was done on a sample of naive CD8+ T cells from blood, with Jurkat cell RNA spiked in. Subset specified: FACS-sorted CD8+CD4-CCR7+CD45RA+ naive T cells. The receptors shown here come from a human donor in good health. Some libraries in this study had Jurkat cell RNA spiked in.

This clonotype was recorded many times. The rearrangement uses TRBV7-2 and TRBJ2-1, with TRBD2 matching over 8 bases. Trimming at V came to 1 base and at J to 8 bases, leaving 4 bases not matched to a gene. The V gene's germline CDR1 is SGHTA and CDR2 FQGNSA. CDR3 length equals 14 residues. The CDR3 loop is CASSLVEGLDEQFF. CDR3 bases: TGTGCCAGCAGCTTAGTTGAGGGACTAGATGAGCAGTTCTTC.

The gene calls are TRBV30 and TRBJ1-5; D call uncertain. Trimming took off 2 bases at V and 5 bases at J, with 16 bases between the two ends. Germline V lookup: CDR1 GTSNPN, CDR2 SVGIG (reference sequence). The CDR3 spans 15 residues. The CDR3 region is CAWSPLTRPDQPQHF. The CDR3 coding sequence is TGTGCCTGGAGTCCGCTTACCCGGCCCGATCAGCCCCAGCATTTT.

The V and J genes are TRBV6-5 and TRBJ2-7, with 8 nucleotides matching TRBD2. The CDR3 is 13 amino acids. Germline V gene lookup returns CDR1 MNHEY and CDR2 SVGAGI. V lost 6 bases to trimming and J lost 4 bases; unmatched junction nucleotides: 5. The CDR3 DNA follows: TGTGCCAGCAGACTAGCGGATAGATACGAGCAGTACTTC. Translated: CASRLADRYEQYF.

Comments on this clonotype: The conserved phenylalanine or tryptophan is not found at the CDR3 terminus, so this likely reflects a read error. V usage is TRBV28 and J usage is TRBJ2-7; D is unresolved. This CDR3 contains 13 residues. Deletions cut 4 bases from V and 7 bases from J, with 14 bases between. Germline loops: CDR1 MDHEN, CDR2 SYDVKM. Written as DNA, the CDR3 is TGTGCCAGCAGTTGGGGAAGAACTAAGGAGCAGTACTTG. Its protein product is CASSWGRTKEQYL.

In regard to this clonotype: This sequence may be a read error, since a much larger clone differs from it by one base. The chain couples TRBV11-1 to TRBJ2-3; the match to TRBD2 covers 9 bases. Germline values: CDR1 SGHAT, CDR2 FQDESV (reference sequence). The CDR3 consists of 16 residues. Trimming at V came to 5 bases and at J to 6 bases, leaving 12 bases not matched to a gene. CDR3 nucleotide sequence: TGTGCCAGCAGCCCCAGCCTAGCGGGGTACGATGATACGCAGTATTTT. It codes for CASSPSLAGYDDTQYF.

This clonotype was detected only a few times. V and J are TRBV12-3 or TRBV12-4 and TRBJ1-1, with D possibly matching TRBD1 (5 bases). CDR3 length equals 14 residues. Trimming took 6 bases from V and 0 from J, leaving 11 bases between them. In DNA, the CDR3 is TGTGCCAGCAGCCATGACAGCATGAACACTGAAGCTTTCTTT. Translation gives CASSHDSMNTEAFF.

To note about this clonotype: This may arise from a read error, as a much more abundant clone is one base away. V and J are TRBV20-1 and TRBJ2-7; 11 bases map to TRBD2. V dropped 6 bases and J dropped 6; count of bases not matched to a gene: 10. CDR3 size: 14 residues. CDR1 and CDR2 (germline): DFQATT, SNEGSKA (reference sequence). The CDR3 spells CSALLAGGPCEQYF. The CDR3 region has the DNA TGCAGTGCGCTTTTAGCGGGAGGGCCCTGCGAGCAGTACTTC.

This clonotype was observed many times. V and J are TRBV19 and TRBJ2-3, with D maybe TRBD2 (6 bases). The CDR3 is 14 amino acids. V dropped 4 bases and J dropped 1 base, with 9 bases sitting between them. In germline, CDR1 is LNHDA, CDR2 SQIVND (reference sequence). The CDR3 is CASSRWGGTDTQYF. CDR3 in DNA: TGTGCCAGTAGTAGGTGGGGGGGCACAGATACGCAGTATTTT.

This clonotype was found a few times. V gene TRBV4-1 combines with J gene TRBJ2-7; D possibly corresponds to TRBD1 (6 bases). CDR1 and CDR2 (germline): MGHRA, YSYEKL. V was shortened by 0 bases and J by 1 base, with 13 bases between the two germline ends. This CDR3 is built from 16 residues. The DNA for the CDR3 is TGCGCCAGCAGCCAAGATGGGCAGGGGAGTTCCTACGAGCAGTACTTC. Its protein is CASSQDGQGSSYEQYF.

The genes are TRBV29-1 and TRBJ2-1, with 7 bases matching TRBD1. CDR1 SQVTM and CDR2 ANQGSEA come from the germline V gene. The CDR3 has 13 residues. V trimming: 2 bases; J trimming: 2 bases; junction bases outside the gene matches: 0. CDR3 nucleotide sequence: TGCAGCGTTGAACAGGGGGCCTACAATGAGCAGTTCTTC. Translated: CSVEQGAYNEQFF.

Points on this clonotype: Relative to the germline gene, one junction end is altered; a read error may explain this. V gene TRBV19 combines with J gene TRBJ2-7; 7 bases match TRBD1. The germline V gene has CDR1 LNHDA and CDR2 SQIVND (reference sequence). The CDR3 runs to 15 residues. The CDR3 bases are TGTGCCAGTAGTATACCCGGGACAGTCCCCCTCGAGCATTACTTC. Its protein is CASSIPGTVPLEHYF.

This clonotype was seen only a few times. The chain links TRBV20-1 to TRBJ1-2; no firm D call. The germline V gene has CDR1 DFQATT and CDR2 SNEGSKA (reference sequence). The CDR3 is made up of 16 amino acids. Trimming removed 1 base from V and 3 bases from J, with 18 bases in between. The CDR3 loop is CSARVPRRADDYGYTF. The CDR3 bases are TGCAGTGCTAGAGTTCCCCGCCGGGCAGACGACTATGGCTACACCTTC.

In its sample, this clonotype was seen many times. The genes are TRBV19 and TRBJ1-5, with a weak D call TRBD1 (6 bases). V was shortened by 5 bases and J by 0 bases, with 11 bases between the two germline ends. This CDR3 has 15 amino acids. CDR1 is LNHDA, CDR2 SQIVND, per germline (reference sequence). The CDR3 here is CASSWDNYSNQPQHF. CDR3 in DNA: TGTGCCAGTAGTTGGGACAACTATAGCAATCAGCCCCAGCATTTT.

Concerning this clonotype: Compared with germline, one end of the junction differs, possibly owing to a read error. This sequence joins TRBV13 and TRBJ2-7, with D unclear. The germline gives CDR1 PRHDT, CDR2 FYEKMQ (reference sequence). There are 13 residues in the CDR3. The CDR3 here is CASSLGGAYEQCF. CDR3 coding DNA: TGTGCCAGCAGCTTAGGGGGCGCATACGAGCAGTGCTTC. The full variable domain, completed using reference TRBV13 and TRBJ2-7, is AAGVIQSPRHLIKEKRETATLKCYPIPRHDTVYWYQQGPGQDPQFLISFYEKMQSDKGSIPDRFSAQQFSDYHSELNMSSLELGDSALYFCASSLGGAYEQCFGPGTRLTVT.

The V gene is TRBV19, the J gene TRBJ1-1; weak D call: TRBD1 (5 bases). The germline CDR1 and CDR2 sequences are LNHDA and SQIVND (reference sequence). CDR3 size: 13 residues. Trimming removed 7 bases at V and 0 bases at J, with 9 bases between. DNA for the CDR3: TGTGCCAGTAACGAGGGACTGAACACTGAAGCTTTCTTT. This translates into CASNEGLNTEAFF.

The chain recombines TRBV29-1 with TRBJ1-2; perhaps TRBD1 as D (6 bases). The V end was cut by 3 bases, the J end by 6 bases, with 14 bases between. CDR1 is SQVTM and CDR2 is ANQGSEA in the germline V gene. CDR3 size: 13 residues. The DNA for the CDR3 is TGCAGCGTTGATACAGGGAGGATGAATGGCTACACCTTC. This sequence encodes CSVDTGRMNGYTF. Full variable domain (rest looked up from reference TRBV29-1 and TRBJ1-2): SAVISQKPSRDICQRGTSLTIQCQVDSQVTMMFWYRQQPGQSLTLIATANQGSEATYESGFVIDKFPISRPNLTFSTLTVSNMSPEDSSIYLCSVDTGRMNGYTFGSGTRLTVV.

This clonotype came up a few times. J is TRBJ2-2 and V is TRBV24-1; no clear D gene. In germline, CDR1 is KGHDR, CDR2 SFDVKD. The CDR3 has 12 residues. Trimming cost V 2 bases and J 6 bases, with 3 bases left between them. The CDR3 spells CATSDSPGELFF. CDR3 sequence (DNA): TGTGCCACCAGTGATTCCCCCGGGGAGCTGTTTTTT.

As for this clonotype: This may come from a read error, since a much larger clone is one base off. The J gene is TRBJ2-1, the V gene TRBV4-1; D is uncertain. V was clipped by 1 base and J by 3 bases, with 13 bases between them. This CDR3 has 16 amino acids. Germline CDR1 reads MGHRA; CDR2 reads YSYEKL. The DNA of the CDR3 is TGCGCCAGCAGCCAAGGCCCCGGGCCTAACTACAATGAGCAGTTCTTC. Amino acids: CASSQGPGPNYNEQFF.

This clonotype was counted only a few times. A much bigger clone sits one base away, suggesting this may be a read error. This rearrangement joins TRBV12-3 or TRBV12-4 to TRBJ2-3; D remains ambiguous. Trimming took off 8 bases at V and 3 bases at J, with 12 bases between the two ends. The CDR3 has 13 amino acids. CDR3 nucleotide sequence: TGTGCCAGCGGCGTAATTTTAACAGATACGCAGTATTTT. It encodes CASGVILTDTQYF.

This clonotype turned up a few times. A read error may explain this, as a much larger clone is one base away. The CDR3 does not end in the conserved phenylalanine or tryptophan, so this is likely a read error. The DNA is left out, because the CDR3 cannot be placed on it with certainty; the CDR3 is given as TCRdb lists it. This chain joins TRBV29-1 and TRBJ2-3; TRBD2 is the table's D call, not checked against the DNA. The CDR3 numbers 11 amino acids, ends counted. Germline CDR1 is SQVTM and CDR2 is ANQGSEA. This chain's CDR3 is CSGALAGGLIL.

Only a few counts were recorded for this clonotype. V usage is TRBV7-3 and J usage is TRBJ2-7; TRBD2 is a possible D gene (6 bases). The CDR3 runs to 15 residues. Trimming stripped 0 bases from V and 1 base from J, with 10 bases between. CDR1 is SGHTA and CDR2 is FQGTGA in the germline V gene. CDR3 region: CASSLTSGHSYEQYF. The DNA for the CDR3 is TGTGCCAGCAGCTTAACTAGCGGCCATTCCTACGAGCAGTACTTC.

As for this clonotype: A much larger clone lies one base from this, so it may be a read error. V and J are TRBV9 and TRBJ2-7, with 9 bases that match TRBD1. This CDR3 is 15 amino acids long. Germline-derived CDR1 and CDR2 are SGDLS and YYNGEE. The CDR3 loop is CAGSPTGTGSYEQYF. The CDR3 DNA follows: TGTGCCGGCAGCCCCACCGGGACAGGGTCCTACGAGCAGTACTTC.

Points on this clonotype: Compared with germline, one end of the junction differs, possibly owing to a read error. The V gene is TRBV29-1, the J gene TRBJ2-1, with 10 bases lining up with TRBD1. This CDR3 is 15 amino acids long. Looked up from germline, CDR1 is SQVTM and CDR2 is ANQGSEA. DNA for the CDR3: TGCAGCTATTCCACCTGGGACAGGGGCCACAATGAGCAGCTCTTC. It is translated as CSYSTWDRGHNEQLF.

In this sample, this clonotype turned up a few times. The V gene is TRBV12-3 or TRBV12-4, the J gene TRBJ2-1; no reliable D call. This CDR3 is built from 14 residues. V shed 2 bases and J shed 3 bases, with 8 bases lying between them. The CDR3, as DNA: TGTGCCAGCAGTTTATATACATTCTACAATGAGCAGTTCTTC. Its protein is CASSLYTFYNEQFF.